This TCR beta chain is from a study of patients and donors after allogeneic stem cell transplantation. V was cut by 1 base and J by 6 bases, with 5 bases left in between. This CDR3 is 13 amino acids long. Germline CDR1 is SGHDT and CDR2 is YYEEEE. TCRdb itself ran the RT-PCR reads through MiXCR, one entry per CDR3 protein. There are about 960,000 distinct CDR3 sequences in the sample; 18% occur only once, and 6% lies in the top ten. Sequences were obtained from blood, either unsorted or a sorted T cell fraction (not recorded which). The rearrangement uses TRBV5-6 and TRBJ1-6; D is ambiguous. The source of this sequence is a human donor who was either an allogeneic HSCT recipient or a stem cell or donor lymphocyte infusion donor (not recorded which). It is not recorded whose cells these are; they may come from a transplant donor. The CDR3 loop is CASSLIGNSPLHF. The DNA for the CDR3 is TGTGCCAGCAGCTTGATTGGTAATTCACCCCTCCACTTT.